Listed below are T cell receptor beta chains from one sample, sequenced in a study of blood T cell repertoires in COVID-19. The method was immunoSEQ multiplex PCR; TCRdb's version includes in-frame clones alone and lacks a portion of them. The sample lists around 130,000 clones, around 89% occurring once. Sequencing was performed on peripheral blood. The source of these receptors is a man aged 65-85 years with active COVID-19. The CDR3 runs from the conserved cysteine through the conserved F or W. The D gene is left open where the match is weak. Not all rows give a size; the values are once, few, many and, for expanded clones, a class.

J gene | D gene | V gene | clone size | CDR3 DNA | CDR3 protein
TRBJ1-4 | NA | TRBV6-5 | NA | TGTGCCAGCATAAGGGGACACGGAACGTATGAAAAACTGTTTTTT | CASIRGHGTYEKLFF
TRBJ2-7 | NA | TRBV19 | few | TGTGCCAGTAGTATTAAGGCAGGGGTAACCTACGAGCAGTACTTC | CASSIKAGVTYEQYF
TRBJ2-7 | NA | TRBV18 | NA | TGTGCCAGCTCACCTCCCCAGGAAGGACGGGGCGAGCAGTACTTC | CASSPPQEGRGEQYF
TRBJ2-3 | TRBD2 | TRBV5-1 | NA | TGCGCCAGCAGCCGGATGACTAGCGGGCTCACAGATACGCAGTATTTT | CASSRMTSGLTDTQYF
TRBJ2-2 | NA | TRBV28 | NA | TGTGCCAGCAGTTTTGGGGTGGCGGGGGCTTTGAACACCGGGGAGCTGTTTTTT | CASSFGVAGALNTGELFF
TRBJ2-5 | TRBD2 | TRBV29-1 | NA | TGCAGCTATGGGAGGGCGGGAGAGACCCAGTACTTC | CSYGRAGETQYF
TRBJ1-4 | NA | TRBV7-9 | NA | TGTGCCAGCAGTCGCCCAGGGGTCTCCAGTGAAAAACTGTTTTTT | CASSRPGVSSEKLFF
TRBJ2-1 | TRBD2 | TRBV27 | NA | TGTGCCAGCAGTTTGACTAGCTGGGACTCTGAGCAGTTCTTC | CASSLTSWDSEQFF
TRBJ2-5 | TRBD1 | TRBV3-1/TRBV3-2 | NA | TGTGCCAGCAGCCTGAGGACAGGGGGCGAAGAGACCCAGTACTTC | CASSLRTGGEETQYF
TRBJ2-2 | TRBD2 | TRBV9 | many | TGTGCCAGCAGCGTCGGGACTAGCGGGAGGGCCGGGGAGCTGTTTTTT | CASSVGTSGRAGELFF
TRBJ1-1 | NA | TRBV5-6 | NA | TGTGCCAGCAGCTTGATCAGGGGGAACACTGAAGCTTTCTTT | CASSLIRGNTEAFF
TRBJ2-2 | NA | TRBV5-1 | NA | TGCGCCAGCAGGGGACTGACTAACACCGGGGAGCTGTTTTTT | CASRGLTNTGELFF
TRBJ2-7 | TRBD2 | TRBV29-1 | NA | TGCAGCGTTGGACTAGCGGGAGGACGTTCCTACGAGCAGTACTTC | CSVGLAGGRSYEQYF
TRBJ1-4 | TRBD1 | TRBV5-4 | NA | TGTGCCAGCAGCTCAAGGACAGGGACAAATGAAAAACTGTTTTTT | CASSSRTGTNEKLFF
TRBJ2-7 | NA | TRBV3-1/TRBV3-2 | NA | TGTGCCATCCGAGGGTCCTACGAGCAGTACTTC | CAIRGSYEQYF
TRBJ1-6 | NA | TRBV4-2 | NA | TGTGCCAGCAGCCAAGGCATTACCGGGACGGGAGATAAAGCCCTCCACTTT | CASSQGITGTGDKALHF